This T cell receptor beta chain came from a study of CD8 T cells in Susac syndrome. On the study more broadly: Patients with Susac syndrome, at blood draw, were therapy-naive, on corticosteroids, or on intravenous immunoglobulin alone.

Random hexamers served to reverse transcribe roughly 0.45 to 1 ug RNA. TCRdb used MiXCR to reprocess the immunoSEQ multiplex PCR reads, holding one entry per CDR3 protein. Of tens of thousands of distinct CDR3 sequences in the sample, about 95% were seen once. Trimming took 6 bases from V and 2 from J, leaving 15 bases between them. The CDR3 loop spans 14 amino acids. The germline gives CDR1 DFQATT, CDR2 SNEGSKA (reference sequence). The TCR originated in a human donor with Susac syndrome. The gene calls are TRBV20-1 and TRBJ2-3, with D maybe TRBD2 (7 bases). Sequenced sample: CD4+ T cells from PBMCs. DNA of the CDR3: TGCAGTGCACCCGGGGGGACAACCACAGATACGCAGTATTTT. Translation gives CSAPGGTTTDTQYF.